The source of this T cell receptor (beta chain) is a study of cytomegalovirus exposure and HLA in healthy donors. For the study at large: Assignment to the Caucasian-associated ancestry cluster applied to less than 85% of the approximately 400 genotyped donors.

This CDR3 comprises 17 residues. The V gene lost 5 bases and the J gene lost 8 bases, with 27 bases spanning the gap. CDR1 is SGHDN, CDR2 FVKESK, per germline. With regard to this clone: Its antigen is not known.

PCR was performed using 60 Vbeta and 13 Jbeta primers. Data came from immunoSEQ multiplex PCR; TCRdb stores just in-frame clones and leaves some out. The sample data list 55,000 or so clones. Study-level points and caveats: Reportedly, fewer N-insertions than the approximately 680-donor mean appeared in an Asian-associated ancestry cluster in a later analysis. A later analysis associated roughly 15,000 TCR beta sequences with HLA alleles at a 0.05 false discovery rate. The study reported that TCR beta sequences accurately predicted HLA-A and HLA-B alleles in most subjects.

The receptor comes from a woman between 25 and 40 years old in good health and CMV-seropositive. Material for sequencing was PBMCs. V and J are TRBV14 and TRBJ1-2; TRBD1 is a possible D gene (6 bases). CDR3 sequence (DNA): TGTGCCAGCAGCGCAAGCGTGGGGGCCTTTGTCGGGACCGGCTACACCTTC. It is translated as CASSASVGAFVGTGYTF. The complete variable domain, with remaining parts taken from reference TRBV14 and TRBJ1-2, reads EAGVTQFPSHSVIEKGQTVTLRCDPISGHDNLYWYRRVMGKEIKFLLHFVKESKQDESGMPNNRFLAERTGGTYSTLKVQPAELEDSGVYFCASSASVGAFVGTGYTFGSGTRLTVV.